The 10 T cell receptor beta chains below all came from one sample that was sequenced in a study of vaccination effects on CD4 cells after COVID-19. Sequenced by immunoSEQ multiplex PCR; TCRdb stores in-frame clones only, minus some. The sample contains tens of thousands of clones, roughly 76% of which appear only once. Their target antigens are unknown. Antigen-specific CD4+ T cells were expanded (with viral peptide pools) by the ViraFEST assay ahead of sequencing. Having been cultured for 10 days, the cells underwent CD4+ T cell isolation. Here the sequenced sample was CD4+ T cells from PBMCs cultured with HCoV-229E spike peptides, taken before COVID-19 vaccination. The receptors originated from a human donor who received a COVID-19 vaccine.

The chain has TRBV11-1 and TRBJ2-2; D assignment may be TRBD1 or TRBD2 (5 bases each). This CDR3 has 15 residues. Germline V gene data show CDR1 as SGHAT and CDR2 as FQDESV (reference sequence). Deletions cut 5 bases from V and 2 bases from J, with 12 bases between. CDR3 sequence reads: CASSVVGVNTGELFF. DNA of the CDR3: TGTGCCAGCAGCGTAGTGGGGGTAAACACCGGGGAGCTGTTTTTT.

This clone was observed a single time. This chain's CDR3 is CASTQTRVGQGALSSYNEQFF. The CDR3 DNA follows: TGTGCCAGCACCCAGACTCGTGTGGGACAGGGGGCTCTGAGCTCCTACAATGAGCAGTTCTTC. V usage is TRBV7-8 and J usage is TRBJ2-1; 12 nucleotides agree with TRBD1. Germline V gives CDR1 SGHVS, CDR2 FQNEAQ. The CDR3 loop spans 21 amino acids. The V gene end was trimmed by 7 bases and the J gene end by 0 bases; junction bases not matched to a gene: 19.

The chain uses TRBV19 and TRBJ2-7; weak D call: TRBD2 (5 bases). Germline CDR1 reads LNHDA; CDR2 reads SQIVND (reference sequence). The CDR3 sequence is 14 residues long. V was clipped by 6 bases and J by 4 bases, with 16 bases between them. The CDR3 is CASRTDLGVYEQYV. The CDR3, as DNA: TGTGCCAGTAGGACGGACTTGGGAGTTTACGAGCAGTACGTC.

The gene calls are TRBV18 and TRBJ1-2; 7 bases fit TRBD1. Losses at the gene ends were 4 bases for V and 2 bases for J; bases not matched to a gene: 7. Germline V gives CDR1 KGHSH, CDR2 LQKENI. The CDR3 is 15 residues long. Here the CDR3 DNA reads TGTGCCAGCTCACTTACCCTGGACAGGAACTATGGCTACACCTTC. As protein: CASSLTLDRNYGYTF.

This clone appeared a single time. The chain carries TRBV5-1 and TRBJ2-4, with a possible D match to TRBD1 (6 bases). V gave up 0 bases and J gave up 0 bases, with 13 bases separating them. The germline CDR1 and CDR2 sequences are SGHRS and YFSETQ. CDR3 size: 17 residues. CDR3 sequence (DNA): TGCGCCAGCAGCTTGGATAAGGACAGACTAGCCAAAAACATTCAGTACTTC. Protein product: CASSLDKDRLAKNIQYF.

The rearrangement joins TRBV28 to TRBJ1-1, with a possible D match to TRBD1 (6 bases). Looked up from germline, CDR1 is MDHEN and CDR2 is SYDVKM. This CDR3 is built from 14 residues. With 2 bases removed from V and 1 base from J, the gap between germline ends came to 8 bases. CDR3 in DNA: TGTGCCAGCAGTTTAAGGACAGAGAACACTGAAGCTTTCTTT. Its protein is CASSLRTENTEAFF.

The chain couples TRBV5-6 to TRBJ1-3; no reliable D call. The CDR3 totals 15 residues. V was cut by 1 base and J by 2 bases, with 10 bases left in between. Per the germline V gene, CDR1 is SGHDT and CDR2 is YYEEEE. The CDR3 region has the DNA TGTGCCAGCAGCTTGTGGTGGGGAGCTGGAAACACCATATATTTT. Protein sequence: CASSLWWGAGNTIYF.

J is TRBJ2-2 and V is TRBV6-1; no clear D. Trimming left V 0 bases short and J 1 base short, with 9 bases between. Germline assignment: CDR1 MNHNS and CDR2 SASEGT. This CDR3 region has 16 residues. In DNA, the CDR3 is TGTGCCAGCAGTGAAGCAGTAGGGTTGAACACCGGGGAGCTGTTTTTT. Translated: CASSEAVGLNTGELFF.

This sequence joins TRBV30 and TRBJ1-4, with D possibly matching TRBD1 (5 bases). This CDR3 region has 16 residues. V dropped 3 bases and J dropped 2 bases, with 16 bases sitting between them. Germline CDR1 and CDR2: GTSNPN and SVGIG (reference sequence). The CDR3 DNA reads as TGTGCCTGGAGGTTACCGGGGAGGGGCACTAATGAAAAACTGTTTTTT. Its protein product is CAWRLPGRGTNEKLFF.

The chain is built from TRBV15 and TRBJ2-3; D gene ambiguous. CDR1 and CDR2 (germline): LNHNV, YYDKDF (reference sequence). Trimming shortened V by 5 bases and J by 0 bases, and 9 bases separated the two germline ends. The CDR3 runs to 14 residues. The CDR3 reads CATSVGSSTDTQYF. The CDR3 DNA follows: TGTGCCACCAGCGTGGGTAGTAGCACAGATACGCAGTATTTT.